The 27 T cell receptor beta chains below all came from one sample that was sequenced in a study of OX40 agonist ivuxolimab in advanced cancers. The data were produced by immunoSEQ multiplex PCR, yet TCRdb's version contains in-frame clones alone and is incomplete. Here the sample spans approximately 38,000 clones, less than 85% being singletons. The sample here was CD4+ or CD8+ T cells sorted from blood, taken in a trial of the OX40 agonist ivuxolimab. These receptors originate from an adult with an advanced solid tumor such as melanoma, head and neck, liver or kidney cancer.

This clone was found once. The chain has TRBV28 and TRBJ1-5; D is uncertain. V was pared by 1 base and J by 3 bases, with 13 bases between. The germline V gene has CDR1 MDHEN and CDR2 SYDVKM. This CDR3 region has 16 residues. The CDR3 DNA reads as TGTGCCAGCAGTTTATTAGGCACACAGATCAATCAGCCCCAGCATTTT. This gives the protein CASSLLGTQINQPQHF.

The chain joins TRBV6-4 to TRBJ2-3; D is possibly TRBD2 (6 bases). Trimming removed 5 bases from V and 5 bases from J, with 11 bases in between. Germline CDR1 MRHNA, CDR2 SNTAGT. This CDR3 contains 13 residues. The CDR3: CASSRREGDTQYF. DNA of the CDR3: TGTGCCAGCAGTCGGCGGGAAGGAGATACGCAGTATTTT.

On this clone itself: One end of the junction fails to match germline, which may point to a read error. The chain joins TRBV5-1 to TRBJ2-6; 11 nucleotides align to TRBD1. This CDR3 has 16 residues. Germline assignment: CDR1 SGHRS and CDR2 YFSETQ. CDR3 sequence (DNA): TGCGCCAGCAGCTGGACAGGGGGCGGTGGGGCCAGCGTCCTGACTTTC. Protein sequence: CASSWTGGGGASVLTF.

This chain links TRBV7-2 with TRBJ2-1; tentatively, D is TRBD2 (5 bases). V shed 2 bases and J shed 8 bases, with 10 bases lying between them. This CDR3 is 13 amino acids long. The germline gives CDR1 SGHTA, CDR2 FQGNSA. In nucleotides, the CDR3 is TGTGCCAGCAGCTTACTAGCATCGGATGAGCAGTTCTTC. Translation: CASSLLASDEQFF.

This rearrangement joins TRBV2 to TRBJ2-6; no reliable D call. Germline loops: CDR1 SNHLY, CDR2 FYNNEI. V was cut by 2 bases and J by 0 bases, with 5 bases left in between. This CDR3 spans 15 amino acids. The CDR3 nucleotides are TGTGCCAGCAGTGAATATAACTCTGGGGCCAACGTCCTGACTTTC. This encodes CASSEYNSGANVLTF.

This chain links TRBV9 with TRBJ1-4; D remains ambiguous. CDR1 is SGDLS, CDR2 YYNGEE, per germline. Trimming left V 4 bases short and J 3 bases short, with 13 bases between. The length of the CDR3 is 15 residues. The CDR3 loop is CASSISFGSNEKLFF. The CDR3 DNA follows: TGTGCCAGCAGCATTAGCTTCGGGTCTAATGAAAAACTGTTTTTT.

The chain employs TRBV5-1 and TRBJ2-5, with 7 bases aligning to TRBD1. The CDR3 has 14 residues. V lost 3 bases to trimming and J lost 3 bases; unmatched junction nucleotides: 5. Germline CDR1 SGHRS, CDR2 YFSETQ. As DNA, the CDR3 is TGCGCCAGCAGCTCCACAGGGGCTAAAGAGACCCAGTACTTC. Its protein product is CASSSTGAKETQYF.

CDR3 nucleotide sequence: TGCGCCAGGGGGTGGCCGGGCAGATCCTACGAGCAGTACTTC. Its protein is CARGWPGRSYEQYF. This rearrangement joins TRBV23-1 to TRBJ2-7; D uncertain. TRBV23-1 counts as an open reading frame of uncertain function. This CDR3 contains 14 residues. The V and J ends lost 9 bases and 1 base respectively, with 16 bases between them.

This clone occurred a few times. CDR3 bases: TGTGCCCGGGCAGGTCTTGGCTACACCTTC. Residues: CARAGLGYTF. The chain recombines TRBV30 with TRBJ1-2; no reliable D call. The germline CDR1 and CDR2 sequences are GTSNPN and SVGIG (reference sequence). The CDR3 has 10 residues. Trimming stripped 8 bases from V and 7 bases from J, with 11 bases between.

This clone was observed a few times. V usage is TRBV5-4 and J usage is TRBJ2-3; 10 bases align to TRBD2. V was clipped by 4 bases and J by 1 base; unmatched bases: 0. The CDR3 extends over 14 amino acids. Germline V gene sequence: CDR1 SGHNT, CDR2 YYREEE (reference sequence). DNA of the CDR3: TGTGCCAGCAGCGGGACTAGCGGCACAGATACGCAGTATTTT. Its translation is CASSGTSGTDTQYF.

V and J are TRBV7-6 and TRBJ2-5; no clear D. The ends were cut back, 5 bases at V and 4 bases at J, with 17 bases in the middle. The CDR3 sequence is 15 residues long. Germline assignment: CDR1 SGHVS and CDR2 FNYEAQ. CDR3 nucleotide sequence: TGTGCCAGCAGCGCTCCCCGAGGCGGCTTAGAGACCCAGTACTTC. Translated: CASSAPRGGLETQYF.

This clone turned up a few times. The chain couples TRBV29-1 to TRBJ2-7; TRBD2 matches at 15 bases. Germline lookup yields CDR1 SQVTM and CDR2 ANQGSEA. V shed 3 bases, J shed 6 bases, and the junction held 0 bases outside the gene matches. The CDR3 is made up of 13 amino acids. The CDR3: CSVEGLAGGEQYF. The CDR3 DNA is TGCAGCGTTGAGGGACTAGCGGGAGGCGAGCAGTACTTC.

This rearrangement joins TRBV14 to TRBJ1-1; D not resolved. CDR1 and CDR2 (germline): SGHDN, FVKESK. Trimming took 1 base from V and 4 from J, leaving 7 bases between them. CDR3 size: 13 residues. CDR3 DNA sequence: TGTGCCAGCAGCCAAGTAAGTGGCACTGAAGCTTTCTTT. Protein: CASSQVSGTEAFF. Supplemented by reference TRBV14 and TRBJ1-1, the full variable domain reads EAGVTQFPSHSVIEKGQTVTLRCDPISGHDNLYWYRRVMGKEIKFLLHFVKESKQDESGMPNNRFLAERTGGTYSTLKVQPAELEDSGVYFCASSQVSGTEAFFGQGTRLTVV.

The rearrangement uses TRBV19 and TRBJ2-7, with 14 bases lining up with TRBD2. Unmatched junction bases numbered 9, after V lost 4 bases and J lost 7 bases. The CDR3 length is 16 residues. CDR1 LNHDA and CDR2 SQIVND come from the germline V gene (reference sequence). CDR3 protein: CASSKALGLAGDEQYF. As DNA, the CDR3 is TGTGCCAGTAGTAAAGCCCTGGGACTAGCGGGAGATGAGCAGTACTTC.

This chain connects TRBV7-2 to TRBJ1-2, with 7 bases identical to TRBD1. The CDR3 totals 12 residues. V shed 5 bases and J 7 bases; nucleotides not matched to a gene: 4. CDR1 SGHTA and CDR2 FQGNSA come from the germline V gene. In DNA, the CDR3 is TGTGCCAGCAGCCCGGGACAGAGTGGCTACACCTTC. Translated, it gives CASSPGQSGYTF.

The chain recombines TRBV7-2 with TRBJ2-4, with TRBD2 as a possible D gene (5 bases). The CDR3 has 16 residues. The germline V gene encodes CDR1 SGHTA and CDR2 FQGNSA. V lost 1 base and J lost 1, with 11 bases in between. The CDR3 here is CASSLGGSMAKNIQYF. CDR3 DNA sequence: TGTGCCAGCAGCTTAGGTGGGAGTATGGCCAAAAACATTCAGTACTTC.

The sample holds a few counts of this clone. The chain uses TRBV4-1 and TRBJ2-5, with TRBD1 matching 9 bases. Germline V lookup: CDR1 MGHRA, CDR2 YSYEKL. This CDR3 comprises 17 residues. V shed 3 bases, J shed 4 bases, and the junction held 12 bases outside the gene matches. The CDR3 sequence is CASSHAGTGYLGETQYF. In DNA form, the CDR3 reads TGCGCCAGCAGCCACGCCGGGACAGGGTATTTAGGAGAGACCCAGTACTTC.

In nucleotides, the CDR3 is TGTGCCAGCAGTCTCCTCTACGAGCAGTACTTC. It specifies CASSLLYEQYF. The rearrangement joins TRBV27 to TRBJ2-5; D not certain. TRBJ2-7 explains the end of the DNA better; the J call may be wrong. Looked up from germline, CDR1 is MNHEY and CDR2 is SMNVEV (reference sequence). CDR3 length: 11 amino acids.

This chain uses TRBV11-3 with TRBJ2-1; D gene ambiguous. This CDR3 comprises 14 residues. CDR1 is SGHNT, CDR2 YENEEA, per germline. V shed 3 bases and J shed 6 bases, with 12 bases lying between them. The CDR3 loop is CASSFGGVPNEQFF. CDR3 nucleotides: TGTGCCAGCAGCTTCGGCGGAGTTCCCAATGAGCAGTTCTTC.

The chain carries TRBV7-2 and TRBJ2-3; 12 nucleotides line up with TRBD1. Trimming removed 4 bases from V and 5 bases from J; junction bases left unmatched: 10. The CDR3 spans 17 residues. Germline CDR1 is SGHTA and CDR2 is FQGNSA. This CDR3 is CASSSPPGTGGGDTQYF. CDR3 nucleotide sequence: TGTGCCAGCAGCTCACCTCCCGGGACAGGGGGCGGAGATACGCAGTATTTT.

This chain joins TRBV7-2 and TRBJ2-2; D remains unclear. From germline, CDR1 is SGHTA and CDR2 FQGNSA. The V gene lost 4 bases and the J gene lost 4 bases, with 4 bases spanning the gap. The CDR3 length is 12 residues. CDR3 nucleotides: TGTGCCAGCAGCTCATTCACCGGGGAGCTGTTTTTT. This codes for CASSSFTGELFF.

This clone was seen a few times. This rearrangement joins TRBV18 to TRBJ2-5; D is perhaps TRBD1 (5 bases). Deletions cut 4 bases from V and 4 bases from J, with 7 bases between. This CDR3 comprises 12 residues. Germline CDR1 is KGHSH and CDR2 is LQKENI. The CDR3 region has the DNA TGTGCCAGCTCACGTGGGGCAGAGACCCAGTACTTC. It yields the protein CASSRGAETQYF.

The chain couples TRBV7-2 to TRBJ1-3; 7 bases line up with TRBD1. Trimming at V came to 4 bases and at J to 1 base, leaving 4 bases not matched to a gene. Germline V CDR1 and CDR2: SGHTA, FQGNSA. The CDR3 has 15 amino acids. CDR3 sequence: CASSSGRGSGNTIYF. The CDR3 DNA follows: TGTGCCAGCAGCTCAGGCAGGGGGTCTGGAAACACCATATATTTT.

This clone showed up just once. The CDR3 sequence is CASSRGTSGTISLGEQFF. The CDR3 DNA reads as TGTGCCAGCAGCCGGGGGACTAGCGGGACGATCTCCCTGGGTGAGCAGTTCTTC. The rearrangement uses TRBV5-4 and TRBJ2-1; 13 positions agree with TRBD2. Germline V lookup: CDR1 SGHNT, CDR2 YYREEE (reference sequence). Trimming cost V 4 bases and J 9 bases; bases outside gene matches: 16. This CDR3 is built from 18 residues. The full variable domain, completed using reference TRBV5-4 and TRBJ2-1, is ETGVTQSPTHLIKTRGQQVTLRCSSQSGHNTVSWYQQALGQGPQFIFQYYREEENGRGNFPPRFSGLQFPNYSSELNVNALELDDSALYLCASSRGTSGTISLGEQFFGPGTRLTVL.

The chain carries TRBV6-5 and TRBJ1-6; D remains ambiguous. Trimming cost V 6 bases and J 7 bases, with 7 bases left between them. The CDR3 is 12 residues long. The V gene's germline CDR1 is MNHEY and CDR2 SVGAGI. The CDR3 DNA follows: TGTGCCAGCAGCCGACGGAATTCACCCCTCCACTTT. Translating it yields CASSRRNSPLHF.

The V and J genes are TRBV4-1 and TRBJ1-2; D unresolved. With 0 bases removed from V and 5 bases from J, the gap between germline ends came to 16 bases. Germline CDR1 reads MGHRA; CDR2 reads YSYEKL. The CDR3 is made up of 16 amino acids. The CDR3 region is CASSQDFVITPYGYTF. The CDR3 DNA sequence: TGCGCCAGCAGCCAAGATTTCGTCATCACTCCGTATGGCTACACCTTC.

The chain uses TRBV21-1 and TRBJ2-7; TRBD2 reflects the table's D call only, with no check against the DNA. TRBV21-1 is a listed pseudogene. This CDR3 spans 18 amino acids. The CDR3 here is CASSNGGASGSPPHEQYF. The CDR3, as DNA: TGTGCCAGCAGCAATGGGGGGGCTAGCGGGAGTCCCCCCCACGAGCAGTACTTC.